The 25 T cell receptor beta chains in this list originate from one sample, sequenced in a study of blood T cell repertoires in COVID-19. Clones were read by immunoSEQ multiplex PCR, and TCRdb kept only the in-frame ones, dropping some. The data hold some 300,000 clones, with about 90% observed a single time. The material sequenced was PBMCs or T cells enriched from blood (not recorded which). The receptor source for this set is a woman in her 30s who had recovered from COVID-19.

The chain has TRBV30 and TRBJ1-3; 9 bases are shared with TRBD1. Germline loops: CDR1 GTSNPN, CDR2 SVGIG (reference sequence). V shed 5 bases, J shed 4 bases, and the junction held 6 bases outside the gene matches. The CDR3 totals 14 residues. CDR3 DNA: TGTGCCTGGTTTCACAGGGGGCTGGGAAACACCATATATTTT. Its translation: CAWFHRGLGNTIYF.

The chain joins TRBV5-4 to TRBJ2-2; 10 bases agree with TRBD2. Per the germline V gene, CDR1 is SGHNT and CDR2 is YYREEE (reference sequence). The CDR3 consists of 16 residues. J gave up 4 bases and V 1 base, and 4 bases lay outside the gene matches. DNA for the CDR3: TGTGCCAGCAGCTTGAGGTCTAGCGGGAGCACCGGGGAGCTGTTTTTT. Amino acid sequence: CASSLRSSGSTGELFF.

This clone was detected only a few times. The chain recombines TRBV7-3 with TRBJ2-2; TRBD2 matches 14 bases. The CDR3 spans 19 residues. Germline V CDR1 and CDR2: SGHTA, FQGTGA. V was pared by 5 bases and J by 5 bases, with 13 bases of the junction left unmatched. CDR3 amino acids: CASSPRGTSGSERTGELFF. CDR3 coding DNA: TGTGCCAGCAGCCCAAGGGGGACTAGCGGGAGTGAGAGGACCGGGGAGCTGTTTTTT. Drawing the rest from reference TRBV7-3 and TRBJ2-2, the complete variable domain is GAGVSQTPSNKVTEKGKYVELRCDPISGHTALYWYRQSLGQGPEFLIYFQGTGAADDSGLPNDRFFAVRPEGSVSTLKIQRTERGDSAVYLCASSPRGTSGSERTGELFFGEGSRLTVL.

The rearrangement uses TRBV6-5 and TRBJ2-7; 11 nucleotides agree with TRBD1. J lost 3 bases, V lost 8 bases, and 3 bases had no gene match. CDR1 is MNHEY, CDR2 SVGAGI, per germline. The CDR3 consists of 13 residues. As DNA, the CDR3 is TGTGCCAGCGGGACAGGGGGTTACTACGAGCAGTACTTC. Translation gives CASGTGGYYEQYF.

This clone came up once. The chain combines TRBV27 with TRBJ1-2; D is uncertain. Trimming shortened V by 3 bases and J by 3 bases, and 23 bases separated the two germline ends. Looked up from germline, CDR1 is MNHEY and CDR2 is SMNVEV (reference sequence). The CDR3 contains 18 residues. The CDR3 DNA is TGTGCCAGCAGTTTGTGGTTTCGAGGGAGAAGAATGGACTATGGCTACACCTTC. This codes for CASSLWFRGRRMDYGYTF.

The chain uses TRBV5-1 and TRBJ2-3; D is unresolved. V was trimmed by 5 bases and J by 1 base, leaving 11 bases between them. Germline CDR1 reads SGHRS; CDR2 reads YFSETQ. The CDR3 runs to 14 residues. The CDR3 here is CASRPPTGTDTQYF. The CDR3, as DNA: TGCGCCAGCAGACCCCCTACTGGCACAGATACGCAGTATTTT.

V and J are TRBV19 and TRBJ2-7; 10 bases are shared with TRBD1. The CDR3 has 13 amino acids. Trimming cost V 9 bases and J 4 bases; bases outside gene matches: 6. CDR1 LNHDA and CDR2 SQIVND come from the germline V gene (reference sequence). CDR3 sequence reads: CASRRQGAYEQYF. The DNA of the CDR3 is TGTGCCAGCAGGAGACAGGGGGCATACGAGCAGTACTTC.

The gene calls are TRBV29-1 and TRBJ2-7; no firm D call. CDR1 and CDR2 (germline): SQVTM, ANQGSEA. V gave up 5 bases and J gave up 2 bases, with 13 bases separating them. The CDR3 contains 13 residues. The CDR3 DNA is TGCAGCGTTCCCAGCGACGACCCCTACGAGCAGTACTTC. Its protein product is CSVPSDDPYEQYF.

The genes are TRBV10-3 and TRBJ2-5, with 10 bases aligning to TRBD2. V lost 8 bases, J lost 5 bases, and 5 bases stayed unmatched. The CDR3 is 13 amino acids. Per germline, CDR1 ENHRY and CDR2 SYGVKD. The CDR3 protein is CAIGTSDMETQYF. The CDR3, as DNA: TGTGCCATCGGGACTAGCGACATGGAGACCCAGTACTTC.

This chain links TRBV7-6 with TRBJ2-1; D might be TRBD2 (7 bases). Between the trimmed V and J ends, which lost 5 bases and 5 bases, there was a span of 19 bases. Germline V CDR1 and CDR2: SGHVS, FNYEAQ. CDR3 size: 16 residues. CDR3 residues: CASSPSGGAGNNEQFF. The CDR3 DNA follows: TGTGCCAGCAGCCCCTCGGGGGGCGCGGGTAACAATGAGCAGTTCTTC.

This chain uses TRBV5-4 with TRBJ2-1; 9 nucleotides match TRBD2. V trimming: 3 bases; J trimming: 2 bases; junction bases outside the gene matches: 3. CDR3 length equals 15 residues. CDR1 is SGHNT, CDR2 YYREEE, per germline (reference sequence). CDR3 sequence: CASSYVAGAYNEQFF. CDR3 nucleotide sequence: TGTGCCAGCAGCTACGTAGCGGGAGCCTACAATGAGCAGTTCTTC.

This chain joins TRBV7-9 and TRBJ2-7, with 8 bases lining up with TRBD1. V lost 4 bases to trimming and J lost 6 bases; unmatched junction nucleotides: 8. Germline CDR1 SEHNR, CDR2 FQNEAQ (reference sequence). The CDR3 sequence is 14 residues long. CDR3 nucleotides: TGTGCCAGCAGCTATACCCCGACAGGGGCCGAGCAGTACTTC. This gives the protein CASSYTPTGAEQYF.

The chain employs TRBV27 and TRBJ1-1, with D possibly being TRBD1 (5 bases). Germline CDR1 MNHEY, CDR2 SMNVEV (reference sequence). The V gene lost 5 bases and the J gene lost 6 bases, with 16 bases spanning the gap. This CDR3 has 14 amino acids. As DNA, the CDR3 is TGTGCCAGCAGTCGGACGGGCGGGGCGGCTGAAGCTTTCTTT. Protein sequence: CASSRTGGAAEAFF.

The V call is TRBV28, the J call TRBJ2-3; 10 positions agree with TRBD1. The CDR3 spans 16 residues. The germline V gene has CDR1 MDHEN and CDR2 SYDVKM. The V gene end was trimmed by 5 bases and the J gene end by 4 bases; junction bases not matched to a gene: 9. The CDR3 spells CASSHGGGTGADTQYF. CDR3 sequence (DNA): TGTGCCAGCAGTCATGGGGGTGGGACAGGGGCAGATACGCAGTATTTT.

Remarks on this clone: A junction end diverges from the germline sequence, so it may reflect a read error. This rearrangement joins TRBV6-1 to TRBJ1-5, with TRBD1 matching over 9 bases. The CDR3 runs 16 residues. The germline V gene has CDR1 MNHNS and CDR2 SASEGT. CDR3 protein: CASNEAQGARGLAQHF. The CDR3 DNA reads as TGTGCCAGCAATGAAGCACAGGGGGCGCGAGGGTTGGCCCAGCATTTT.

The chain combines TRBV27 with TRBJ2-5; D not certain. V was pared by 5 bases and J by 5 bases, with 9 bases between. Germline loops: CDR1 MNHEY, CDR2 SMNVEV (reference sequence). There are 12 residues in the CDR3. The CDR3 bases are TGTGCCAGCAGTGCCTCGCGGGAGACCCAGTACTTC. Translated: CASSASRETQYF.

This chain uses TRBV7-9 with TRBJ2-3; D possibly corresponds to TRBD2 (6 bases). V gave up 4 bases and J gave up 4 bases, with 15 bases separating them. The CDR3 covers 15 residues. Germline CDR1 and CDR2: SEHNR and FQNEAQ (reference sequence). CDR3 nucleotides: TGTGCCAGCAGCTCTGTGGCGGGATCTTCAGATACGCAGTATTTT. Its translation is CASSSVAGSSDTQYF. Variable domain in full (rest from reference TRBV7-9 and TRBJ2-3): DTGVSQNPRHKITKRGQNVTFRCDPISEHNRLYWYRQTLGQGPEFLTYFQNEAQLEKSRLLSDRFSAERPKGSFSTLEIQRTEQGDSAMYLCASSSVAGSSDTQYFGPGTRLTVL.

The V gene is TRBV7-9, the J gene TRBJ2-7; D perhaps matches TRBD2 (5 bases). The V and J ends lost 2 bases and 0 bases respectively, with 11 bases between them. This CDR3 has 15 residues. Looked up from germline, CDR1 is SEHNR and CDR2 is FQNEAQ (reference sequence). Here the CDR3 DNA reads TGTGCCAGCAGCTTATGGAGGTTTTACTCCTACGAGCAGTACTTC. This sequence encodes CASSLWRFYSYEQYF.

The chain is built from TRBV4-3 and TRBJ2-1; 11 bases are a match to TRBD2. V lost 1 base and J lost 4; bases outside the gene matches: 3. The CDR3 is 16 residues long. Germline V CDR1 and CDR2: LGHNA, YSLEER. DNA for the CDR3: TGCGCCAGCAGCCAAGCCTGGACTAGCGGGTACAATGAGCAGTTCTTC. Encoded protein: CASSQAWTSGYNEQFF.

V gene TRBV7-9 combines with J gene TRBJ2-1; 11 bases are shared with TRBD2. CDR1 is SEHNR, CDR2 FQNEAQ, per germline (reference sequence). This CDR3 spans 18 amino acids. V lost 5 bases and J lost 6; bases outside the gene matches: 15. The CDR3 nucleotides are TGTGCCAGCAGCGTAGACCCGTTTAGCGGGAGGGTTTTCAATGAGCAGTTCTTC. Translated, it gives CASSVDPFSGRVFNEQFF. The variable domain in full, with the rest retrieved from reference TRBV7-9 and TRBJ2-1, is DTGVSQNPRHKITKRGQNVTFRCDPISEHNRLYWYRQTLGQGPEFLTYFQNEAQLEKSRLLSDRFSAERPKGSFSTLEIQRTEQGDSAMYLCASSVDPFSGRVFNEQFFGPGTRLTVL.

The gene calls are TRBV7-9 and TRBJ1-3; no clear D gene. The V gene's germline CDR1 is SEHNR and CDR2 FQNEAQ (reference sequence). This CDR3 is built from 11 residues. V was cut by 3 bases and J by 10 bases, with 7 bases left in between. DNA for the CDR3: TGTGCCAGCAGCTTCGGCGGTACCATATATTTT. The encoded protein is CASSFGGTIYF. The complete variable domain, with remaining parts taken from reference TRBV7-9 and TRBJ1-3, reads DTGVSQNPRHKITKRGQNVTFRCDPISEHNRLYWYRQTLGQGPEFLTYFQNEAQLEKSRLLSDRFSAERPKGSFSTLEIQRTEQGDSAMYLCASSFGGTIYFGEGSWLTVV.

V gene TRBV7-6 combines with J gene TRBJ2-1; 13 nucleotides match TRBD2. CDR3 length equals 19 residues. Germline CDR1 reads SGHVS; CDR2 reads FNYEAQ. V was clipped by 5 bases and J by 1 base; unmatched bases: 11. The CDR3 is CASSALLGTSGISYNEQFF. For the CDR3, the DNA is TGTGCCAGCAGCGCGTTATTGGGGACTAGCGGGATTTCCTACAATGAGCAGTTCTTC.

The rearrangement uses TRBV7-9 and TRBJ2-1, with 7 bases aligning to TRBD1. The ends lost 4 bases at V and 0 bases at J; junction bases unmatched: 12. From germline, CDR1 is SEHNR and CDR2 FQNEAQ (reference sequence). CDR3 length equals 18 residues. The CDR3 DNA reads TGTGCCAGCAGCTCCCCCCCAGAGGGGGCCCCCTCCTACAATGAGCAGTTCTTC. Translation: CASSSPPEGAPSYNEQFF.

The chain links TRBV6-5 to TRBJ1-2, with a weak D call TRBD1 (5 bases). Trimming took off 2 bases at V and 4 bases at J, with 17 bases between the two ends. Germline CDR1 reads MNHEY; CDR2 reads SVGAGI. This CDR3 spans 16 amino acids. The CDR3 DNA is TGTGCCAGCAGTTACGGTGCAGGGCCGCTCCTCTATGGCTACACCTTC. It specifies CASSYGAGPLLYGYTF.

The chain recombines TRBV5-1 with TRBJ2-5, with TRBD1 identical over 7 bases. J was trimmed by 0 bases and V by 1 base; bases with no gene match: 6. Looked up from germline, CDR1 is SGHRS and CDR2 is YFSETQ. The length of the CDR3 is 16 residues. CDR3 in DNA: TGCGCCAGCAGCTTGAATTCCGGGACAGACCAAGAGACCCAGTACTTC. Its protein product is CASSLNSGTDQETQYF.